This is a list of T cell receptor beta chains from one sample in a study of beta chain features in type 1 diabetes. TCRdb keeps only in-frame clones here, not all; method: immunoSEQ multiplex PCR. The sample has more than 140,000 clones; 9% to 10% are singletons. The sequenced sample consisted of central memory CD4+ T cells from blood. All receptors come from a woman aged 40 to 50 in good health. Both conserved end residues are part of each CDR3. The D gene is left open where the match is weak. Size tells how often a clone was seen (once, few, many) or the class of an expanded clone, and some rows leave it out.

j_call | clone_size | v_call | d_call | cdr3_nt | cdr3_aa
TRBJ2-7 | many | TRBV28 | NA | TGTGCCAGCAGTCCAGTAACTAGTGACCACGAGCAGTACTTC | CASSPVTSDHEQYF
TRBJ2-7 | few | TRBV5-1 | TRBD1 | TGCGCCAGCAGCGAAACAGGGGGGAATACCTACGAGCAGTACTTC | CASSETGGNTYEQYF
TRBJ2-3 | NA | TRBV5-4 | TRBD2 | TGTGCCAGCACCTCATCGGGGAGGGCAGATACGCAGTATTTT | CASTSSGRADTQYF
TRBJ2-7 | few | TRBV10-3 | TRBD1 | TGTGCCATCAGTGGTTCGACAGGGGACTACGAGCAGTACTTC | CAISGSTGDYEQYF
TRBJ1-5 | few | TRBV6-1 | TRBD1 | TGTGCCAGCAGTGAAGGTTCGCCGGGACAGACCCCACAGAGCAATCAGCCCCAGCATTTT | CASSEGSPGQTPQSNQPQHF
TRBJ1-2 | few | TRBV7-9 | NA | TGTGCCAGCAGCTTAGTTGAGGGGGTGGATGGCTACACCTTC | CASSLVEGVDGYTF
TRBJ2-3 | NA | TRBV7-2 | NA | TGTGCCAGCAGCTTAGCGGGCAGCACAGATACGCAGTATTTT | CASSLAGSTDTQYF
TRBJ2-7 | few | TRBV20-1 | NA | TGCAGTGCTAGAGAGGGGGGCGAGCAGTACTTC | CSAREGGEQYF
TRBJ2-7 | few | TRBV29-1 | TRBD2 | TGCAGCGCAACTGAGCGGGGGGTGAGTGAGCAGTACTTC | CSATERGVSEQYF
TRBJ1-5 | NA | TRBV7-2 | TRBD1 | TGTGCCACTGGCCGGGACAGAAATAGCAATCAGCCCCAGCATTTT | CATGRDRNSNQPQHF
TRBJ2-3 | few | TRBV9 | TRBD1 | TGTGCCAGCAGCGTAGGGGCAGGGGGCGGCACAGATACGCAGTATTTT | CASSVGAGGGTDTQYF
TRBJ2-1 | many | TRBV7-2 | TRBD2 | TGTGCCAGCAGCTTAGAGGCTAGCGGGGGGGATCGTGAGCAGTTCTTC | CASSLEASGGDREQFF
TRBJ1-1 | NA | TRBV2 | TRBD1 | TGTGCCAGCAGCAGACAGGGGATGAACACTGAAGCTTTCTTT | CASSRQGMNTEAFF
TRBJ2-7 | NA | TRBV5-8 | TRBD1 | TGTGCCAGCAGAGATACAGGGGGCCTAACCTACGAGCAGTACTTC | CASRDTGGLTYEQYF
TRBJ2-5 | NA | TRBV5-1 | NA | TGCGCCAGCAGCTTACTAGGAGAGGAGACCCAGTACTTC | CASSLLGEETQYF
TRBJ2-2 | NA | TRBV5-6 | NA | TGTGCCAGCAGCTTGTACAGGCGCTTGAACACCGGGGAGCTGTTTTTT | CASSLYRRLNTGELFF
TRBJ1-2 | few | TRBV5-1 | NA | TGCGCCAGCAGCTTGGTAGGGGTCACCTCCTATGGCTACACCTTC | CASSLVGVTSYGYTF
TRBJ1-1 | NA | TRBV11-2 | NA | TGTGCCAGCAGCAAATATTCAGGGAACACTGAAGCTTTCTTT | CASSKYSGNTEAFF
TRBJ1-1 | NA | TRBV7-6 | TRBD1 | TGTGCCAGCAGCCACGGGGACAGGGACACTGAAGCTTTCTTT | CASSHGDRDTEAFF
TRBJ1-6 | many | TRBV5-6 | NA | TGTGCCAGCTCTCCGGGACACGATAATTCACCCCTCCACTTT | CASSPGHDNSPLHF
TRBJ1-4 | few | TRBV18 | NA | TGTGCCAGCTCACCTTCGGACGGGAATAATGAAAAACTGTTTTTT | CASSPSDGNNEKLFF
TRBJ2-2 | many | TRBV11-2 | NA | TGTGCCGGACGGGATAGCACCGGGGAGCTGTTTTTT | CAGRDSTGELFF
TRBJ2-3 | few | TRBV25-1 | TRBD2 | TGTGCCAGCAGCGCGACTAGCGGGGGGCCCGGAGATACGCAGTATTTT | CASSATSGGPGDTQYF
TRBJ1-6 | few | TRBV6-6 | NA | TGTGCCAGCACAATAGGGGGGGGCGTCAACAATTCACCCCTCCACTTT | CASTIGGGVNNSPLHF
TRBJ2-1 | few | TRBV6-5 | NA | TGTGCCAGCAGTTACCCTCCTAATGAGCAGTTCTTC | CASSYPPNEQFF
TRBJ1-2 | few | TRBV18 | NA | TGTGCCAGCTCACTAGACAGGAAGTATGGCTACACCTTC | CASSLDRKYGYTF
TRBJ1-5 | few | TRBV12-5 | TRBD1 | TGTGCTAGTGGGCCCACCGGGACAGTCTTCGGTTCGCCCCAGCATTTT | CASGPTGTVFGSPQHF
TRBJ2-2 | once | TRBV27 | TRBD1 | TGTGCCAGCTGGGACAGGTCAAACACCGGGGAGCTGTTTTTT | CASWDRSNTGELFF
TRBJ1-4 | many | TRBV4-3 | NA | TGCGCCAGCAGCCAAGATCGGGGGGGACGTGAAAAACTGTTTTTT | CASSQDRGGREKLFF
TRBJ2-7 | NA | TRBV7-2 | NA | TGTGCCAGCAGCTTGGGGAGATACGAGCAGTACTTC | CASSLGRYEQYF
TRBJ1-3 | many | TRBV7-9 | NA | TGTGCCAGCAGCTTATACGGGGAAGACATATATTTT | CASSLYGEDIYF
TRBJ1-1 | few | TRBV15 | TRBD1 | TGTGCCACCAGCAGAAACGGAAGGGGGCCAGCTTTCTTT | CATSRNGRGPAFF
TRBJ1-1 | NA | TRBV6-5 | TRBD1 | TGTGCCAGCAGCAAGGGACAGGCTCTTCGAGCTTTCTTT | CASSKGQALRAFF
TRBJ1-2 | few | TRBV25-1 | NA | TGTGCCAGCAGTGACACAGGCTTCTATGGCTACACCTTC | CASSDTGFYGYTF
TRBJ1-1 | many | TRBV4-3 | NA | TGCGCCAGCAGCCAATTAAAGGGGCGTACCTTCTTT | CASSQLKGRTFF
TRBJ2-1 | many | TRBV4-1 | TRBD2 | TGCGCCAGCAGCCAAGTTTTAGCGGGGCGATACAATGAGCAGTTCTTC | CASSQVLAGRYNEQFF
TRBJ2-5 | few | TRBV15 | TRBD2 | TGTGCCACCAGCAGTCCCGGGACTAGGCATCAGACCCAGTACTTC | CATSSPGTRHQTQYF
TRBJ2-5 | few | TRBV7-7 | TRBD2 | TGTGCTAGCAGCGCCGGGACTAGCGGGACAGAGACCCAGTACTTC | CASSAGTSGTETQYF
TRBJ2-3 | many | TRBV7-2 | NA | TGTGCCAGCAGCTTATTACGTCACTTTAATGCGCAGTATTTT | CASSLLRHFNAQYF
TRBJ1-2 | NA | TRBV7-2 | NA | TGTGCCAGCAGCTGGGGGAGGGAAGTTGGCTACACCTTC | CASSWGREVGYTF
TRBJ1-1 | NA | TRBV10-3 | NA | TGTGCCATCAGCAGAGACAGGAACACTGAAGCTTTCTTT | CAISRDRNTEAFF
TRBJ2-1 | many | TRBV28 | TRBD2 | TGTGCCAGCAGCCGGACTAGAAATGAGCAGTTCTTC | CASSRTRNEQFF
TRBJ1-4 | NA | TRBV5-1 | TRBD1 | TGCGCCAGCAGCGGACAGGGGATTCATTCTAATGAAAAACTGTTTTTT | CASSGQGIHSNEKLFF
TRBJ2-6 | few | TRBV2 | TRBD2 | TGTGCCAGCACTGGGGAGGGACCTGGGGCCAACGTCCTGACTTTC | CASTGEGPGANVLTF
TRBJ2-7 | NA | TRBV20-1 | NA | TGCAGTGCTACCGGTTCGCTCGAGCAGTACTTC | CSATGSLEQYF
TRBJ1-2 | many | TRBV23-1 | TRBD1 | TGCGCCAGCAGTCACAGGACAGGCCGAGCTGACTATGGCTACACCTTC | CASSHRTGRADYGYTF
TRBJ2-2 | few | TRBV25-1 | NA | TGTGCCAGCAGTGAAGCGTCAGGCGACACCGGGGAGCTGTTTTTT | CASSEASGDTGELFF
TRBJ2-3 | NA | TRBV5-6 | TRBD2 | TGTGCCAGCAGCTTGGGCCGTATAGCGGGCGCCGCAGATACGCAGTATTTT | CASSLGRIAGAADTQYF
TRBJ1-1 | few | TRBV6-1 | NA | TGTGCCAGCAGTGAAGCGGGTATGCTAATCACGGAGGTCGGGGCTTTCTTT | CASSEAGMLITEVGAFF